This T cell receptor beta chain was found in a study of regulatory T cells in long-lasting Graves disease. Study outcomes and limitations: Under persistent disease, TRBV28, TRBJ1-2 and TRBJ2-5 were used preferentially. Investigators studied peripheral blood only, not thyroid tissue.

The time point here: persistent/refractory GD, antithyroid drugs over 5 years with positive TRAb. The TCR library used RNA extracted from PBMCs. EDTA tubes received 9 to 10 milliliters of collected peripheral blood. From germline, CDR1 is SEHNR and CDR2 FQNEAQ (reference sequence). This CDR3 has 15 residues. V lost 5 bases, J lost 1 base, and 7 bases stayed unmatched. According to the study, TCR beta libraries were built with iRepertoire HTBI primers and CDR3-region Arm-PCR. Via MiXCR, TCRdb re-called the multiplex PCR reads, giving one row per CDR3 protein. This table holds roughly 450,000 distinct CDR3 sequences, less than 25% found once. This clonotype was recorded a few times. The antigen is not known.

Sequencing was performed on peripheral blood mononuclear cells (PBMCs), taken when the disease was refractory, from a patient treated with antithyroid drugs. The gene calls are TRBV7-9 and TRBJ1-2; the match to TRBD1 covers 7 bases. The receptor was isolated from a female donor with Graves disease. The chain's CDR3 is CASSPGTEFNYGYTF. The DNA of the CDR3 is TGTGCCAGCAGCCCTGGGACAGAATTTAACTATGGCTACACCTTC.